This TCR beta chain came from a study of T-cell memory formation after mild COVID-19. About the research overall: Clusters were largely donor specific. Findings and caveats of the study: Pre-infection memory held some responding clones, suggesting pre-existing cross-reactive T cells responded. Second-wave clones peaking on day 37 lacked confirmed SARS-CoV-2 specificity.

Per germline, CDR1 MNHEY and CDR2 SVGAGI. The CDR3 runs to 15 residues. The V end was cut by 6 bases, the J end by 0 bases, with 11 bases between. Regarding this clonotype: Its antigen is unknown.

TCRdb called the 5' RACE reads again in MiXCR, with one record for every CDR3 protein. The data hold about 410,000 distinct CDR3 sequences, with 18% observed a single time. This clonotype was obtained from a man in his late teens or twenties who had mild COVID-19 (a few samples of this study predate the infection). Cell type and time point are not known. The specimen was PBMCs or a T cell subset sorted from them (not recorded which). This sequence joins TRBV6-5 and TRBJ2-2; the D gene is possibly TRBD2 (6 bases). As DNA, the CDR3 is TGTGCCAGCAGAAGGGACTTTACGAACACCGGGGAGCTGTTTTTT. Its protein product is CASRRDFTNTGELFF.